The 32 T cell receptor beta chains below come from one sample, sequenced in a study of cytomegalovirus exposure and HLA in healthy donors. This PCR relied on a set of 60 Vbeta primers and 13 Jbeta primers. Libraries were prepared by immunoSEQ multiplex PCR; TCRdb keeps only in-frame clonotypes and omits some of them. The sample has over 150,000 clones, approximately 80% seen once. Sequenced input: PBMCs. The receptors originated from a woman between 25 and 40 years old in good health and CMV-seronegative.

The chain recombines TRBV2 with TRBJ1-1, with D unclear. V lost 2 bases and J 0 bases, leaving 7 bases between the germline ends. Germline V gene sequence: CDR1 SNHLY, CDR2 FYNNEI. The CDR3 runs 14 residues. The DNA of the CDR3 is TGTGCCAGCAGTGAAACCAGTCTGAACACTGAAGCTTTCTTT. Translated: CASSETSLNTEAFF.

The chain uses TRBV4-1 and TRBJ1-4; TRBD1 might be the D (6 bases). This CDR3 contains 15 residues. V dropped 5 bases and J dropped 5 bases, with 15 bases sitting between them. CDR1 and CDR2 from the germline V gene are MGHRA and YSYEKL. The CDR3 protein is CASSDRQDINEKLFF. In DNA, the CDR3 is TGCGCCAGCAGCGACCGACAGGACATCAATGAAAAACTGTTTTTT.

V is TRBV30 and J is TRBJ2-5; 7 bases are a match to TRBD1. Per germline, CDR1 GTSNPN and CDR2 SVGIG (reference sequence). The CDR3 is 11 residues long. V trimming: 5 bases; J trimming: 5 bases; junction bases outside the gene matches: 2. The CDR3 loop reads CAWDRAETQYF. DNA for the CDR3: TGTGCCTGGGACAGGGCGGAGACCCAGTACTTC.

The CDR3, as DNA: TGTGCCAGCACCTCCCCGGCTAGCAGCACAGATACGCAGTATTTT. It codes for CASTSPASSTDTQYF. V gene TRBV6-6 combines with J gene TRBJ2-3, with TRBD2 as a possible D gene (5 bases). This CDR3 region has 15 residues. Germline lookup yields CDR1 MNHNY and CDR2 SVGAGI (reference sequence). Trimming pared 7 bases from V and 0 bases from J, leaving 14 bases between.

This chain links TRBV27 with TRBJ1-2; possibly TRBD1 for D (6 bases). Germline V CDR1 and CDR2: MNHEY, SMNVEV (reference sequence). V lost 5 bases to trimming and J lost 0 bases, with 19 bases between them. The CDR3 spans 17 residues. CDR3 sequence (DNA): TGTGCCAGCAGTCCACTCAAGGGGGGGGGTTCTAACTATGGCTACACCTTC. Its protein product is CASSPLKGGGSNYGYTF.

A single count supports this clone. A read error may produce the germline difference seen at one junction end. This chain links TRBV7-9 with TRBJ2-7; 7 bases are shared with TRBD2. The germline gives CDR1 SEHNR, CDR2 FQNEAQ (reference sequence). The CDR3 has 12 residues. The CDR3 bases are TGTTCCAGCAGCCCCGGGAGGTACGAGCAGTACTTC. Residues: CSSSPGRYEQYF.

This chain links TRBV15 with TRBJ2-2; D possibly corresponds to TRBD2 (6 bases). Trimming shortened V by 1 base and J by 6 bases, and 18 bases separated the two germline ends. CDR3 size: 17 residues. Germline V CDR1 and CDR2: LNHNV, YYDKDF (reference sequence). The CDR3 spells CATSRGPGRGSAGELFF. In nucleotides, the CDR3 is TGTGCCACCAGCAGAGGTCCGGGGCGGGGCTCAGCCGGGGAGCTGTTTTTT.

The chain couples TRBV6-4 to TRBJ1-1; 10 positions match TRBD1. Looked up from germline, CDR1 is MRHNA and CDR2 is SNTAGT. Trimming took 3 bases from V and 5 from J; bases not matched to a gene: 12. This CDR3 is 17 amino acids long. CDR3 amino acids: CASSEERDRGFSTEAFF. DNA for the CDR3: TGTGCCAGCAGTGAAGAACGGGACAGGGGCTTTTCGACTGAAGCTTTCTTT.

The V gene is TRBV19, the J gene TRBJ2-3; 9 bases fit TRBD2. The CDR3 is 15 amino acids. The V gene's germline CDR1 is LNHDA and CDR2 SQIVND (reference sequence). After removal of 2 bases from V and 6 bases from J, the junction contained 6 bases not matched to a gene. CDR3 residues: CASSIRREGPDTQYF. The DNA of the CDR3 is TGTGCCAGTAGTATACGGCGGGAGGGCCCGGATACGCAGTATTTT.

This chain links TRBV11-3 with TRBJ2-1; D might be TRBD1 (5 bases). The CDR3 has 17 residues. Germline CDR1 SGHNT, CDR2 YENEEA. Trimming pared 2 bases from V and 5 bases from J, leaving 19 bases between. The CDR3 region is CASSLSRGEFRNNEQFF. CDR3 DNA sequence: TGTGCCAGCAGCTTAAGTAGGGGTGAATTTAGGAACAATGAGCAGTTCTTC.

CDR3 sequence: CASSLRRGFNGYTF. DNA for the CDR3: TGTGCCAGCAGCTTGCGGCGGGGTTTCAATGGCTACACCTTC. V gene TRBV5-6 combines with J gene TRBJ1-2; D unresolved. The CDR3 runs to 14 residues. CDR1 is SGHDT, CDR2 YYEEEE, per germline. Trimming took 1 base from V and 6 from J, leaving 13 bases between them.

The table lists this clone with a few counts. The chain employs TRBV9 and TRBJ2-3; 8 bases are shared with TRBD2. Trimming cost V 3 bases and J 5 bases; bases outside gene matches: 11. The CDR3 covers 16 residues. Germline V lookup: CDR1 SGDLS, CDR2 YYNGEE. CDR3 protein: CASSDSGTSILDTQYF. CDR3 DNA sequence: TGTGCCAGCAGCGACTCCGGGACTAGTATATTAGATACGCAGTATTTT.

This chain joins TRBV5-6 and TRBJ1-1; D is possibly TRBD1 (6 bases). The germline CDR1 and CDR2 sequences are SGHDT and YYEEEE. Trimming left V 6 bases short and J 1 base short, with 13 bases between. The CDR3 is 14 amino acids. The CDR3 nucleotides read TGTGCCAGCAACCGGCGGGGGGCGAACACTGAAGCTTTCTTT. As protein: CASNRRGANTEAFF.

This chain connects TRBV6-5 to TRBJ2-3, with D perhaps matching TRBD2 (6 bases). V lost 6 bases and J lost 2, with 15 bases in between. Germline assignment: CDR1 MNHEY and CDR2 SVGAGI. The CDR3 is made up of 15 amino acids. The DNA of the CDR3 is TGTGCCAGCAGCCCCGGGACTTCCCCCACAGATACGCAGTATTTT. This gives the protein CASSPGTSPTDTQYF.

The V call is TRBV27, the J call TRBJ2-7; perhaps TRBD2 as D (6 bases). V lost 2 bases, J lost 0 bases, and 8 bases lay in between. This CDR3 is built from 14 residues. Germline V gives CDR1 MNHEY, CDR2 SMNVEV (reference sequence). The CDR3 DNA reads TGTGCCAGCAGTTTAACGGGGGACTCCTACGAGCAGTACTTC. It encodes CASSLTGDSYEQYF.

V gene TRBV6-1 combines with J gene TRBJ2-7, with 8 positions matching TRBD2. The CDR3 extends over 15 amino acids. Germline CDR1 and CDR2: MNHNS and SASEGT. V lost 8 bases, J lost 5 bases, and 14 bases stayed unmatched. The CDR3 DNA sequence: TGTGCCAGCTGTGGAAATCCGGGACTAGGTAACGAGCAGTACTTC. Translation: CASCGNPGLGNEQYF.

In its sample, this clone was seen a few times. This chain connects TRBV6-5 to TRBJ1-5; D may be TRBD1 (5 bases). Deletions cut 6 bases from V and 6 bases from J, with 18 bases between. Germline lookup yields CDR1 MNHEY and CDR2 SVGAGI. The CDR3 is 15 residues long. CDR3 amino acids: CASRATVSRSQPQHF. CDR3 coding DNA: TGTGCCAGCAGAGCGACAGTCAGCAGGAGTCAGCCCCAGCATTTT.

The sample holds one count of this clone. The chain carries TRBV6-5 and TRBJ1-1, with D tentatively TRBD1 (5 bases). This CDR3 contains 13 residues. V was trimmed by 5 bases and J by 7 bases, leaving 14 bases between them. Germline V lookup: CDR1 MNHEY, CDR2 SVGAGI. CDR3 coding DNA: TGTGCCAGCAGTGATACAGGTTCTCTTGAAGCTTTCTTT. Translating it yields CASSDTGSLEAFF.

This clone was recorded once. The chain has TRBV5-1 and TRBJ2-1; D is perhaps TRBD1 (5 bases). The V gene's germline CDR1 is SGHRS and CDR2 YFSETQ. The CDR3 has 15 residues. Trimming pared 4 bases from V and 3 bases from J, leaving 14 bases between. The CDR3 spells CASSPAAGIYNEQFF. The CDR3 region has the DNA TGCGCCAGCAGCCCCGCGGCAGGGATCTACAATGAGCAGTTCTTC.

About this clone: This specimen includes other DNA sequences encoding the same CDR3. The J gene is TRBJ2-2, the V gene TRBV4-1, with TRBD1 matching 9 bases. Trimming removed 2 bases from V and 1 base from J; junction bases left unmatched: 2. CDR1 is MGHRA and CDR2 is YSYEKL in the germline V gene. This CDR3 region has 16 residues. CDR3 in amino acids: CASSQRGQGNTGELFF. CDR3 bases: TGCGCCAGCAGCCAACGGGGACAGGGGAACACCGGGGAGCTGTTTTTT.

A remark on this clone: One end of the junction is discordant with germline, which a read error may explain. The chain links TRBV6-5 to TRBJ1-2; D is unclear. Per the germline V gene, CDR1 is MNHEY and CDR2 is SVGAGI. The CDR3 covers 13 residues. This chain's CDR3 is CASSYSADYGYPF. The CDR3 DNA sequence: TGTGCCAGCAGTTACTCGGCGGACTATGGCTACCCCTTC.

CDR3 DNA: TGTGCCAGCAGCTCAATAGCAGCATTCACAGATACGCAGTATTTT. Translating gives CASSSIAAFTDTQYF. The chain couples TRBV5-6 to TRBJ2-3, with D unresolved. The CDR3 spans 15 residues. Germline V CDR1 and CDR2: SGHDT, YYEEEE. V gave up 3 bases and J gave up 2 bases, with 13 bases separating them. The whole variable domain, filled in from reference TRBV5-6 and TRBJ2-3, reads DAGVTQSPTHLIKTRGQQVTLRCSPKSGHDTVSWYQQALGQGPQFIFQYYEEEERQRGNFPDRFSGHQFPNYSSELNVNALLLGDSALYLCASSSIAAFTDTQYFGPGTRLTVL.

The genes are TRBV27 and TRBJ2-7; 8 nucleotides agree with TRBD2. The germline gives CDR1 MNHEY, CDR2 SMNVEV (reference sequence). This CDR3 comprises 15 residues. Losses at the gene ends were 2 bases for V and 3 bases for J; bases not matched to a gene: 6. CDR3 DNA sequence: TGTGCCAGCAGTTTAAAGCCTAGCGGGTACTACGAGCAGTACTTC. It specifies CASSLKPSGYYEQYF.

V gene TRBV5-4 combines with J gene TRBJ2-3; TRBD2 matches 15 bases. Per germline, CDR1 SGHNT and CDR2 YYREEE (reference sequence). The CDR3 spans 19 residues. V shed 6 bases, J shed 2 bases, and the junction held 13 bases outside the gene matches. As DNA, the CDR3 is TGTGCCAGCACCCCTGGACTAGCGGGAGGGCCTCCCCACACAGATACGCAGTATTTT. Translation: CASTPGLAGGPPHTDTQYF. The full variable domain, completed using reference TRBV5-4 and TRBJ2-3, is ETGVTQSPTHLIKTRGQQVTLRCSSQSGHNTVSWYQQALGQGPQFIFQYYREEENGRGNFPPRFSGLQFPNYSSELNVNALELDDSALYLCASTPGLAGGPPHTDTQYFGPGTRLTVL.

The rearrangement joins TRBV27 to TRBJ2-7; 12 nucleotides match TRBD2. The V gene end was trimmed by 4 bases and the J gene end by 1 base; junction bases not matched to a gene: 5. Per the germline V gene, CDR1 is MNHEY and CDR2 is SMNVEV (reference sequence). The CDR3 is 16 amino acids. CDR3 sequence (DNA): TGTGCCAGCAGTTCCGAGACTAGCGGGGGTTCCTACGAGCAGTACTTC. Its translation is CASSSETSGGSYEQYF.

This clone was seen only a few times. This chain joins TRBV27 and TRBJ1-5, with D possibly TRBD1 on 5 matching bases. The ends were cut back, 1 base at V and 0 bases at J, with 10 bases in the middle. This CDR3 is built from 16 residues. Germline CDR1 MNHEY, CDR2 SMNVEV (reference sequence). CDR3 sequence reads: CASSLWGGDSNQPQHF. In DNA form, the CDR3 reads TGTGCCAGCAGTTTATGGGGGGGGGATAGCAATCAGCCCCAGCATTTT.

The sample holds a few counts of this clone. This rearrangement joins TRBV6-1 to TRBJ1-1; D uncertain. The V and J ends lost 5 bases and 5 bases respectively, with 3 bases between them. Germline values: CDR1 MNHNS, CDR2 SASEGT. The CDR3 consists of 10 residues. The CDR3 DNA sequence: TGTGCCAGCAGTCATACTGAAGCTTTCTTT. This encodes CASSHTEAFF.

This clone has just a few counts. The CDR3 DNA follows: TGTGCCAGCAGCCCCCGGACAGAGATTTACAATGAGCAGTTCTTC. It specifies CASSPRTEIYNEQFF. The chain recombines TRBV7-2 with TRBJ2-1, with a weak D call TRBD1 (6 bases). Germline V gene lookup returns CDR1 SGHTA and CDR2 FQGNSA. This CDR3 contains 15 residues. V dropped 5 bases and J dropped 4 bases, with 15 bases sitting between them.

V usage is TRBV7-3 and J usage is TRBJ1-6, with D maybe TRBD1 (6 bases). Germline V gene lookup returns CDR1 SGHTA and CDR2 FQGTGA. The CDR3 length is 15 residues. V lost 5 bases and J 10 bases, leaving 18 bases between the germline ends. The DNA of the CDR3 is TGTGCCAGCAGCCCCAGCGGACAGACAGGATCACCCCTCCACTTT. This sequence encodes CASSPSGQTGSPLHF.

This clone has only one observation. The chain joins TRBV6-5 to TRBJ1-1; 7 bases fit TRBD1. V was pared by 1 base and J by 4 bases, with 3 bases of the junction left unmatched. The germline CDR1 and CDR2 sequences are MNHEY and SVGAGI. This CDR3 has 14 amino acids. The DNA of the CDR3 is TGTGCCAGCAGTTACTTGACAGGGATCACTGAAGCTTTCTTT. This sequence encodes CASSYLTGITEAFF.

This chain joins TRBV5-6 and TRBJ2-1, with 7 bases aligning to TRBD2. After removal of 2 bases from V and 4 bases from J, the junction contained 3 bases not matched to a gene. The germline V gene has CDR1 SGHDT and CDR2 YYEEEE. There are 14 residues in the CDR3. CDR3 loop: CASSFGGGYNEQFF. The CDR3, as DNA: TGTGCCAGCAGCTTTGGGGGGGGTTACAATGAGCAGTTCTTC.

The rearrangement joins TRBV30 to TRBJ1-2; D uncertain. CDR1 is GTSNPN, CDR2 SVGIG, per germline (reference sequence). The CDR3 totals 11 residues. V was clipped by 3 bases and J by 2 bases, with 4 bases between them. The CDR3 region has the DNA TGTGCCTGGAGCCAGAACTATGGCTACACCTTC. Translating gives CAWSQNYGYTF.